The 21 T cell receptor beta chains below were found in one sample sequenced in a study of cytomegalovirus exposure and HLA in healthy donors. PCR was performed using 60 Vbeta and 13 Jbeta primers. Generated by immunoSEQ multiplex PCR, the TCRdb table keeps only in-frame clones and is missing some. The table lists 200,000 or so clones, around 83% of them singletons. Sequenced sample: PBMCs. All receptors come from a woman aged 40 to 49 in good health and CMV-seronegative.

In nucleotides, the CDR3 is TGTGCCAGTAACCCGACAGGGCGCACTGAAGCTTTCTTT. Translating it yields CASNPTGRTEAFF. This chain connects TRBV19 to TRBJ1-1, with TRBD1 matching 7 bases. Trimming removed 7 bases from V and 4 bases from J; junction bases left unmatched: 6. From germline, CDR1 is LNHDA and CDR2 SQIVND (reference sequence). The CDR3 is 13 residues long.

The V gene is TRBV5-4, the J gene TRBJ2-1; weak D call: TRBD1 (6 bases). The V gene's germline CDR1 is SGHNT and CDR2 YYREEE (reference sequence). The CDR3 totals 14 residues. V lost 2 bases and J 1 base, leaving 7 bases between the germline ends. This chain's CDR3 is CASSLQGSYNEQFF. In DNA, the CDR3 is TGTGCCAGCAGCTTACAGGGTTCCTACAATGAGCAGTTCTTC.

This clone was observed a handful of times. This chain connects TRBV7-9 to TRBJ2-6, with D perhaps matching TRBD2 (6 bases). Between the trimmed V and J ends, which lost 3 bases and 4 bases, there was a span of 10 bases. Germline CDR1 SEHNR, CDR2 FQNEAQ (reference sequence). The CDR3 has 15 residues. CDR3 sequence: CASSFVRGGANVLTF. CDR3 bases: TGTGCCAGCAGCTTCGTCCGGGGGGGGGCCAACGTCCTGACTTTC.

The chain recombines TRBV27 with TRBJ2-1; no clear D. The germline V gene has CDR1 MNHEY and CDR2 SMNVEV (reference sequence). The CDR3 is made up of 13 amino acids. Trimming removed 1 base at V and 7 bases at J, with 8 bases between. In nucleotides, the CDR3 is TGTGCCAGCAGTTTATTTTTCCTAAATGAGCAGTTCTTC. This codes for CASSLFFLNEQFF.

V is TRBV19 and J is TRBJ2-7; 8 bases align to TRBD2. The germline CDR1 and CDR2 sequences are LNHDA and SQIVND (reference sequence). The CDR3 loop spans 14 amino acids. The V segment lost 5 bases and the J segment 0 bases; nucleotides outside the gene matches: 3. For the CDR3, the DNA is TGTGCCAGTAGTTTTAGCGGGAACTCCTACGAGCAGTACTTC. Translating gives CASSFSGNSYEQYF.

The chain combines TRBV27 with TRBJ2-1; 7 bases map to TRBD2. Per the germline V gene, CDR1 is MNHEY and CDR2 is SMNVEV (reference sequence). The CDR3 consists of 16 residues. The V segment lost 3 bases and the J segment 8 bases; nucleotides outside the gene matches: 13. DNA of the CDR3: TGTGCCAGCAGTTTTAGTTGGGACTACGACGGGGATGAGCAGTTCTTC. It codes for CASSFSWDYDGDEQFF.

CDR3 sequence reads: CASSSSGRATGELFF. The CDR3 DNA is TGTGCCAGCAGCTCTAGCGGGAGGGCGACCGGGGAGCTGTTTTTT. This chain uses TRBV7-6 with TRBJ2-2; 12 bases align to TRBD2. Germline-derived CDR1 and CDR2 are SGHVS and FNYEAQ. V was pared by 4 bases and J by 5 bases, with 2 bases of the junction left unmatched. The CDR3 sequence is 15 residues long.

The chain combines TRBV20-1 with TRBJ1-1, with TRBD1 as a possible D gene (6 bases). V was cut by 4 bases and J by 10 bases, with 13 bases left in between. Per the germline V gene, CDR1 is DFQATT and CDR2 is SNEGSKA (reference sequence). The CDR3 is made up of 11 amino acids. DNA for the CDR3: TGCAGTGCTACCTTTGGCAGGGGAGCTTTCTTT. It translates to CSATFGRGAFF.

The gene calls are TRBV5-4 and TRBJ2-7, with D perhaps matching TRBD2 (6 bases). This CDR3 region has 15 residues. Germline CDR1 SGHNT, CDR2 YYREEE (reference sequence). V shed 0 bases and J shed 3 bases, with 13 bases lying between them. CDR3 bases: TGTGCCAGCAGCTTGGCCGCGTCTAGCGTCTACGAGCAGTACTTC. Translated: CASSLAASSVYEQYF.

The chain couples TRBV4-1 to TRBJ2-7, with a possible D match to TRBD2 (5 bases). The germline CDR1 and CDR2 sequences are MGHRA and YSYEKL. CDR3 size: 14 residues. V lost 1 base to trimming and J lost 5 bases, with 12 bases between them. Written as DNA, the CDR3 is TGCGCCAGCAGCCAAGTTGGGCTAGCCCACGAGCAGTACTTC. Translating gives CASSQVGLAHEQYF.

The rearrangement uses TRBV5-1 and TRBJ2-7; D is possibly TRBD2 (5 bases). In germline, CDR1 is SGHRS, CDR2 YFSETQ. Trimming removed 4 bases from V and 4 bases from J, with 15 bases in between. The CDR3 extends over 14 amino acids. The CDR3 coding sequence is TGCGCCAGCAGCAACTCTATTGGGAGTTACGAGCAGTACTTC. This codes for CASSNSIGSYEQYF. The whole variable domain, remainder taken from reference TRBV5-1 and TRBJ2-7, is KAGVTQTPRYLIKTRGQQVTLSCSPISGHRSVSWYQQTPGQGLQFLFEYFSETQRNKGNFPGRFSGRQFSNSRSEMNVSTLELGDSALYLCASSNSIGSYEQYFGPGTRLTVT.

The chain is built from TRBV6-5 and TRBJ1-1; D gene ambiguous. V shed 5 bases and J shed 1 base, with 8 bases lying between them. CDR1 is MNHEY, CDR2 SVGAGI, per germline. CDR3 length: 13 residues. The CDR3 protein is CASSENQNTEAFF. In DNA, the CDR3 is TGTGCCAGCAGTGAGAACCAGAACACTGAAGCTTTCTTT.

The V gene is TRBV28, the J gene TRBJ2-7, with no clear D. The germline V gene encodes CDR1 MDHEN and CDR2 SYDVKM. Trimming stripped 7 bases from V and 2 bases from J, with 9 bases between. This CDR3 has 12 residues. The CDR3 bases are TGTGCCAGCACCTCTTTTACCTACGAGCAGTACTTC. It encodes CASTSFTYEQYF. Supplemented by reference TRBV28 and TRBJ2-7, the full variable domain reads DVKVTQSSRYLVKRTGEKVFLECVQDMDHENMFWYRQDPGLGLRLIYFSYDVKMKEKGDIPEGYSVSREKKERFSLILESASTNQTSMYLCASTSFTYEQYFGPGTRLTVT.

The chain couples TRBV9 to TRBJ2-2; tentative D call: TRBD2 (5 bases). V lost 4 bases and J lost 2, with 15 bases in between. The germline CDR1 and CDR2 sequences are SGDLS and YYNGEE. The CDR3 has 16 residues. The CDR3 DNA is TGTGCCAGCAGCCCCCGGGCCAGCGGAAACACCGGGGAGCTGTTTTTT. Its protein is CASSPRASGNTGELFF.

The chain links TRBV11-3 to TRBJ1-1, with 9 nucleotides matching TRBD1. Germline V gives CDR1 SGHNT, CDR2 YENEEA. Unmatched junction bases numbered 3, after V lost 4 bases and J lost 0 bases. CDR3 length: 15 amino acids. The CDR3 protein is CASSSGQGMNTEAFF. CDR3 nucleotide sequence: TGTGCCAGCAGCTCCGGACAGGGGATGAACACTGAAGCTTTCTTT.

This chain uses TRBV9 with TRBJ2-3; weak D call: TRBD2 (6 bases). The CDR3 runs to 15 residues. Germline V lookup: CDR1 SGDLS, CDR2 YYNGEE. Trimming removed 0 bases from V and 5 bases from J, with 13 bases in between. The CDR3 here is CASSVVTSLRDTQYF. The CDR3 nucleotides read TGTGCCAGCAGCGTAGTAACTAGCCTGAGAGATACGCAGTATTTT.

This clone was counted between two and nine times. The chain carries TRBV4-1 and TRBJ2-1, with TRBD2 matching 10 bases. CDR3 length equals 21 residues. CDR1 is MGHRA and CDR2 is YSYEKL in the germline V gene. V shed 3 bases and J 6 bases; nucleotides not matched to a gene: 23. The CDR3: CASSHIGRLAGVKGLSNEQFF. In nucleotides, the CDR3 is TGCGCCAGCAGCCACATAGGGAGGCTAGCGGGAGTAAAAGGTTTGTCCAATGAGCAGTTCTTC.

The chain carries TRBV30 and TRBJ2-3; TRBD2 is a possible D gene (5 bases). The germline V and J ends were trimmed by 8 bases and 0 bases, with 9 bases remaining between them. The length of the CDR3 is 12 residues. Germline assignment: CDR1 GTSNPN and CDR2 SVGIG (reference sequence). The CDR3: CAEGLSTDTQYF. The CDR3 coding sequence is TGTGCCGAGGGCCTAAGCACAGATACGCAGTATTTT.

V gene TRBV11-2 combines with J gene TRBJ2-1, with TRBD2 matching 11 bases. Germline V gene lookup returns CDR1 SGHAT and CDR2 FQNNGV. The CDR3 length is 19 residues. V was clipped by 3 bases and J by 1 base; unmatched bases: 11. DNA for the CDR3: TGTGCCAGCAGCTTCCCTCCTAGATCTAGCGGGAGGTCCTACAATGAGCAGTTCTTC. Its translation: CASSFPPRSSGRSYNEQFF.

The V gene is TRBV9, the J gene TRBJ1-1; TRBD1 is a possible D gene (5 bases). In germline, CDR1 is SGDLS, CDR2 YYNGEE. V gave up 0 bases and J gave up 9 bases, with 18 bases separating them. There are 15 residues in the CDR3. The CDR3 sequence is CASSVVAGLGLQAFF. The CDR3 DNA follows: TGTGCCAGCAGCGTAGTAGCAGGGTTAGGATTACAAGCTTTCTTT. The full variable domain, completed using reference TRBV9 and TRBJ1-1, is DSGVTQTPKHLITATGQRVTLRCSPRSGDLSVYWYQQSLDQGLQFLIQYYNGEERAKGNILERFSAQQFPDLHSELNLSSLELGDSALYFCASSVVAGLGLQAFFGQGTRLTVV.

V is TRBV10-2 and J is TRBJ2-3, with D possibly being TRBD1 (5 bases). The length of the CDR3 is 13 residues. V lost 5 bases and J lost 4, with 10 bases in between. Germline V lookup: CDR1 WSHSY, CDR2 SAAADI. CDR3 nucleotides: TGCGCCAGCAGTCCCTTACAGGCAGATACGCAGTATTTT. The encoded protein is CASSPLQADTQYF.